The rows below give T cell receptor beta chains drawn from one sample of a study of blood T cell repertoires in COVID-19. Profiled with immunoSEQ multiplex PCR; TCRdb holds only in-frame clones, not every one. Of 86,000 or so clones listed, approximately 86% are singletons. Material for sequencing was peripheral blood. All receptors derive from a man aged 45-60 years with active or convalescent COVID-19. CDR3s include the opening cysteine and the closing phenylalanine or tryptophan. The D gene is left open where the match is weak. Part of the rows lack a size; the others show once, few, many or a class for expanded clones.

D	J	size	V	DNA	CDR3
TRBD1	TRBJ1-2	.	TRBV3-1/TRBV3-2	TGTGCCAGCAGCCAAGCTCCCGGACAGGGCCGTGGCTACACCTTC	CASSQAPGQGRGYTF
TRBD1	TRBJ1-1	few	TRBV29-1	TGCAGCGCAAACCCGCAGGGGGCGCGCACTGAAGCTTTCTTT	CSANPQGARTEAFF
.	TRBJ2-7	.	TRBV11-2	TGTGCCAGCAGCTTGGCAACCTACGAGCAGTACTTC	CASSLATYEQYF
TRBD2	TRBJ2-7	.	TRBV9	TGTGCCAGCAGCCCCCTGGGCGGGGGGGCCTACGAGCAGTACTTC	CASSPLGGGAYEQYF
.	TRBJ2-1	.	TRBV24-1	TGTGCCACCAGTGACCGGACACGATCCTACAATGAGCAGTTCTTC	CATSDRTRSYNEQFF
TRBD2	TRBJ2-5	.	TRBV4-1	TGCGCCAGCAGCCAAGGAATCAGCGGGGGGCTCCATTTTGACCAGTACTTC	CASSQGISGGLHFDQYF
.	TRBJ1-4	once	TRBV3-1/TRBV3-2	TGTGCCAGCAGCGATTCAGGGCCCCTATGGGAAAAACTGTTTTTT	CASSDSGPLWEKLFF
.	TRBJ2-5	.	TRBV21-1	TGTGCCAGCAGCCCACCGGGACTAGCGGGAGCACAAGAGACCCAGTACTTC	CASSPPGLAGAQETQYF
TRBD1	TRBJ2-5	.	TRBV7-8	TGTGCCAGCAGCCCAGACAGGGTCCAGGAGACCCAGTACTTC	CASSPDRVQETQYF
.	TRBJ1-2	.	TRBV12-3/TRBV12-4	TGTGCCAGCAGTAATGGACTGCACTATGGCTACACCTTC	CASSNGLHYGYTF
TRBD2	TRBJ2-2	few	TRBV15	TGTGCCACCAGCAGAGCCCGGACTAGCGGGGGAACGAACACCGGGGAGCTGTTTTTT	CATSRARTSGGTNTGELFF
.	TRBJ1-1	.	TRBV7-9	TGTGCCAGCAGCTCGAATACAGGGAACACTGAAGCTTTCTTT	CASSSNTGNTEAFF
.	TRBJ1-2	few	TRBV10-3	TGTGCCATCAGTCTGACAGAGAACTATGGCTACACCTTC	CAISLTENYGYTF
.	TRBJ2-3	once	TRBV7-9	TGTGCCAGCAGCTCTAGACAGGCCCAATTTTCAGATACGCAGTATTTT	CASSSRQAQFSDTQYF
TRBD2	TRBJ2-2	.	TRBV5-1	TGCGCCAGCAGCCTACGGACTAGCGGCGGCACCGGGGAGCTGTTTTTT	CASSLRTSGGTGELFF
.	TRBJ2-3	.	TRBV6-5	TGTGCCAGCAGCTACAGGGAGGGCACAGATACGCAGTATTTT	CASSYREGTDTQYF
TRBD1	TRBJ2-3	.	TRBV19	TGTGCCAGTAGTATTCTAGGACAGGGGGCAGGAGATACGCAGTATTTT	CASSILGQGAGDTQYF
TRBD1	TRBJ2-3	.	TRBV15	TGTGCCACCAGCAAAGAGAAGGGGACAGGGGGCACAGATACGCAGTATTTT	CATSKEKGTGGTDTQYF
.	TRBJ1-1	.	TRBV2	TGTGCCAGCAGTCCCGCCGGGGTCCTGAACACTGAAGCTTTCTTT	CASSPAGVLNTEAFF
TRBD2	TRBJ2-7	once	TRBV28	TGTGCCAGCCCCCCCACCGGGACTAGCGGGGGCGGGGAGCAGTACTTC	CASPPTGTSGGGEQYF
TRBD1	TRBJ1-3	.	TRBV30	TGTGCCTGGAGGAGGGACAGGGCTAACCAAGGAAACACCATATATTTT	CAWRRDRANQGNTIYF
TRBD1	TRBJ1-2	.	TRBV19	TGTGCCAGTAGAACAGGGGGTAGCTATGGCTACACCTTC	CASRTGGSYGYTF
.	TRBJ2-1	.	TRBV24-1	TGTGCCACCAGTGACCGGACTTCTGATGAGCAGTTCTTC	CATSDRTSDEQFF
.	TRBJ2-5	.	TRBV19	TGTGCCAGTAGTATAGATCTCGCGGGGCTACAAGAGACCCAGTACTTC	CASSIDLAGLQETQYF
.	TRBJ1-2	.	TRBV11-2	TGTGCCAGCAGCTTAGGCCCCTTGAACAGGGATGGCTATGGCTACACCTTC	CASSLGPLNRDGYGYTF
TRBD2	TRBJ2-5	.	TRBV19	TGTGCCAGTCGACTAGCGGGGGGCCACCAAGAGACCCAGTACTTC	CASRLAGGHQETQYF
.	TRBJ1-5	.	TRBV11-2	TGTGCCAGCAGCTTCGGGACCGGCGGGGGGCAGCCCCAGCATTTT	CASSFGTGGGQPQHF
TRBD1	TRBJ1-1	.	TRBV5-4	TGTGCCAGCAGCTCGGGACAGGGTGACACTGAAGCTTTCTTT	CASSSGQGDTEAFF
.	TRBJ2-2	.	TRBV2	TGTGCCAGCACCCCCACTAGCCCTAACACCGGGGAGCTGTTTTTT	CASTPTSPNTGELFF
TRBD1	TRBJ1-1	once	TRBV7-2	TGTGCCAGCATCTCTTCGGGACAGGGGGACACTGAAGCTTTCTTT	CASISSGQGDTEAFF
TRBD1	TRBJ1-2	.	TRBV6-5	TGTGCCAGCAACCAGGGGGCCTCGTTCGGCTACACCTTC	CASNQGASFGYTF
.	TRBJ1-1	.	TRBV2	TGTGCCAGCAGATATACATCCACTGAAGCTTTCTTT	CASRYTSTEAFF
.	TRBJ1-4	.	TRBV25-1	TGTGCCAGCAGAACCCGGGGGGGCAATAATGAAAAACTGTTTTTT	CASRTRGGNNEKLFF
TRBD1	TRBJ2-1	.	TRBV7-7	TGTGCCAGCAGCTTAGCTAGGGACAGGGGCGGCAATGAGCAGTTCTTC	CASSLARDRGGNEQFF
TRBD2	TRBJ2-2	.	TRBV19	TGTGCCAGTAGTACTAGCGGGGGTAGGAGCACCGGGGAGCTGTTTTTT	CASSTSGGRSTGELFF
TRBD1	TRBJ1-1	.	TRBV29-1	TGCAGCGTTTCTCGACAGGGCGCTGAAGCTTTCTTT	CSVSRQGAEAFF
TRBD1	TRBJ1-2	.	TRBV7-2	TGTGCCAGCAGCTTCCCCTGGGGACAGGGAACTGAAGGCTATGGCTACACCTTC	CASSFPWGQGTEGYGYTF
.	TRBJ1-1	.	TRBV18	TGTGCCAGCTCACGCACGGGGGGTACTGAAGCTTTCTTT	CASSRTGGTEAFF
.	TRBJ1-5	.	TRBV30	TGTGCCTGGAGGGAGGGGACGGAATTTTCTCAGCCCCAGCATTTT	CAWREGTEFSQPQHF
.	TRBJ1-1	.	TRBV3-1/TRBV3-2	TGTGCCAGCAGCCAAGCAGGTCACGTCGGAAACACTGAAGCTTTCTTT	CASSQAGHVGNTEAFF
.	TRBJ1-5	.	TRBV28	TGTGCCACCGGAGATCGGCCCCAGCATTTT	CATGDRPQHF
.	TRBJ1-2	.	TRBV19	TGTGCCAGTAGTATGACCGAGACAGGTTATGGCTACACCTTC	CASSMTETGYGYTF
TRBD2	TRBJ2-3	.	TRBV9	TGTGCCAGCAGCGTAGAGGGTAGCGGGGGGGCTGGAAATACGCAGTATTTT	CASSVEGSGGAGNTQYF
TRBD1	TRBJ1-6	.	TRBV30	TGTGCCTGGAGGGGACAGGGCGATTCACCCCTCCACTTT	CAWRGQGDSPLHF
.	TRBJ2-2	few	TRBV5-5	TGTGCCAGCAGCTTGGGTCCTCCCGGGGAGCTGTTTTTT	CASSLGPPGELFF
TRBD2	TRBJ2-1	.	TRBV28	TGTGCCAGCAGTTTAAGGGCTAGCGGGGGTCCTGCGAGGTACAATGAGCAGTTCTTC	CASSLRASGGPARYNEQFF
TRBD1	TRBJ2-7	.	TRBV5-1	TGCGCCAGCAGCATCCCGGGACAGGGCTACGAGCAGTACTTC	CASSIPGQGYEQYF
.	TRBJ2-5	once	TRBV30	TGTGCCTGGAGTCTAGACCTCCGAGAGACCCAGTACTTC	CAWSLDLRETQYF